The present TCR beta chain was sequenced within a study of cytomegalovirus exposure and HLA in healthy donors (dated by TCRdb to about 2017). For the study in its entirety: The 700 or so repertoires of the first cohort and the 95 to 150 validation repertoires were produced on the same platform, according to a later analysis. The study aimed to test whether cataloging public T cell receptors could reveal signatures of past pathogen exposure. Along with the approximately 700-subject first cohort, a separate validation cohort of over 90 different subjects was used. The study combined high-throughput TCR immunosequencing, statistical association of individual TCRs with disease status, and machine learning to predict cytomegalovirus infection status.

The donors were included in the validation cohort of 120 subjects, a group kept apart from the approximately 700-subject first cohort. Its CDR3 holds 15 amino acids, cysteine through phenylalanine. The only DNA kept is the CDR3, 45 bases in frame from the first base. V ends up 5 bases short and J 4 bases short, with an unmatched junction base count of 4. Reading the germline V gene (reference sequence) gives CDR1 PRHDT and CDR2 FYEKMQ. Remarks on this clone: Its antigen has not been determined. No much larger clone is present one base from it, and per-base qualities are unavailable.

The paper's findings and limits, for the study overall: The authors suggested that the approach could potentially be generalized to other disease states and immunological phenotypes. Across donors, most TCR sequences were observed very rarely, whereas some public TCRs were present in many individuals. A later analysis had no HLA typing for the validation cohort, so co-occurrence there was scored across all 110 or so repertoires. In both the original and validation cohorts, the classifier was reported to diagnose cytomegalovirus status with high specificity and sensitivity. In a later analysis, TCRs clustered in the first cohort were found to also tend to co-occur in the 120 or so validation repertoires, with about 93% of cluster scores above 0. In vitro tests confirmed that a few of the cytomegalovirus-associated TCR beta chains recognize cytomegalovirus antigens. A total of 150 to 200 TCR beta chains were listed by the study as associated with cytomegalovirus.

Libraries were prepared through the immunoSEQ multiplex PCR assay. On the study's bioinformatics: To diagnose cytomegalovirus status from the catalog of TCR beta chain sequences, a statistical classification framework was built. TCRdb retrieved this table from immuneACCESS and kept in-frame rearrangements only. Not all clones are present; in checked studies, unresolved V genes account for under half, and no reason is known for the remainder. The V and J calls and clone size were taken over from that table, and D and trimming were inferred from the DNA. For this sample the table gives 82,000 or so clones, of which 95% were detected only once. Approximately 0.73% of the sample lies in the top ten.

Sequenced input: PBMCs. This sequence uses TRBV13 and TRBJ1-3; TRBD1 lines up with 11 middle nucleotides. The clonotype comes from a woman between 18 and 29 years old in good health and CMV-seronegative. In nucleotides, the sequence is TGTGCCAGCAGCCCGGACAGGGGGCAAGGAAACACCATATATTTT. It codes for CASSPDRGQGNTIYF.